The clone carrying this T cell receptor beta chain was observed once. The sample is drawn from a study of PD-L1 blockade in urothelial cancer. The time point: pretreatment peripheral blood. Patient sample counts ranged from 1 to 8, pretreatment and on-treatment. Trimming took off 6 bases at V and 3 bases at J, with 9 bases between the two ends. CDR3 length: 11 residues. Germline V gene lookup returns CDR1 DFQATT and CDR2 SNEGSKA (reference sequence). The protocol was immunoSEQ multiplex PCR, while the TCRdb copy is restricted to in-frame clones and leaves out a portion. Seen here are 86,000 or so clones, 85% to 90% observed once, and the top ten hold approximately 15%.

The TCR originated in a man in his 60s with urothelial cancer. The rearrangement uses TRBV20-1 and TRBJ2-7; D is possibly TRBD1 (5 bases). The sequences come from PBMCs, collected around atezolizumab (anti-PD-L1) treatment. CDR3: CSAETDYEQYF. The CDR3 DNA reads TGCAGTGCAGAGACAGACTACGAGCAGTACTTC.